Listed below are T cell receptor beta chains from one sample, sequenced in a study of T cells after yellow fever vaccination. Using its own MiXCR run on the 5' RACE reads, TCRdb lists one record per CDR3 protein. This sample has 200,000 to 300,000 distinct CDR3 sequences, with 10% to 15% found just once. Specimen: CD4+ T cells sorted from PBMCs, collected 45 days after the yellow fever booster vaccination. The source is a man aged 25-45 years who received the YFV17D yellow fever vaccine. CDR3s include the opening cysteine and the closing phenylalanine or tryptophan. D genes are given only for firm matches. Clone size is not always given. Where it is, it says once, few, many or a class for expanded clones.

CDR3aa: CATRAGGAYNEQFF; CDR3nt: TGTGCCACCAGGGCGGGGGGCGCGTACAATGAGCAGTTCTTC; j_gene: TRBJ2-1; d_gene: TRBD2; abundance: few; v_gene: TRBV24-1
CDR3aa: CATSESSGRLETQYF; CDR3nt: TGTGCCACCAGCGAATCTAGCGGGAGATTGGAGACCCAGTACTTC; j_gene: TRBJ2-5; d_gene: TRBD2; abundance: few; v_gene: TRBV24-1
CDR3aa: CASSQLAGVAKNIQYF; CDR3nt: TGTGCCAGCAGCCAACTAGCGGGAGTTGCCAAAAACATTCAGTACTTC; j_gene: TRBJ2-4; d_gene: TRBD2; abundance: few; v_gene: TRBV7-9
CDR3aa: CASSLERLAGFTDTQYF; CDR3nt: TGTGCCAGCAGCTTAGAGAGACTAGCGGGTTTCACAGATACGCAGTATTTT; j_gene: TRBJ2-3; d_gene: TRBD2; abundance: -; v_gene: TRBV11-2
CDR3aa: CASSQVSGKQETQYF; CDR3nt: TGCGCCAGCAGCCAAGTCTCCGGGAAACAAGAGACCCAGTACTTC; j_gene: TRBJ2-5; d_gene: -; abundance: -; v_gene: TRBV4-3
CDR3aa: CASSLVSASELFF; CDR3nt: TGTGCCAGCAGCTTGGTTTCAGCCTCGGAGCTGTTTTTT; j_gene: TRBJ2-2; d_gene: -; abundance: few; v_gene: TRBV5-6
CDR3aa: CASSYEDRWTGELFF; CDR3nt: TGTGCCAGCAGCTATGAGGACAGGTGGACCGGGGAGCTGTTTTTT; j_gene: TRBJ2-2; d_gene: TRBD1; abundance: once; v_gene: TRBV7-2
CDR3aa: CASSVRGMNTGELFF; CDR3nt: TGTGCCAGCAGCGTGAGGGGGATGAACACCGGGGAGCTGTTTTTT; j_gene: TRBJ2-2; d_gene: -; abundance: few; v_gene: TRBV9
CDR3aa: CASSRPRELDF; CDR3nt: TGTGCCAGCAGTCGACCTAGAGAGTTGGACTTC; j_gene: TRBJ2-5; d_gene: -; abundance: -; v_gene: TRBV12-3/TRBV12-4
CDR3aa: CASSLAIGGELFF; CDR3nt: TGCGCCAGCAGCTTGGCTATAGGTGGGGAGCTGTTTTTT; j_gene: TRBJ2-2; d_gene: -; abundance: many; v_gene: TRBV5-1
CDR3aa: CASSTRSGELFF; CDR3nt: TGTGCCAGCAGCACCAGATCCGGGGAGCTGTTTTTT; j_gene: TRBJ2-2; d_gene: -; abundance: many; v_gene: TRBV7-2
CDR3aa: CASSLLHLGTEAFF; CDR3nt: TGTGCCAGCAGTTTATTACACCTGGGGACTGAAGCTTTCTTT; j_gene: TRBJ1-1; d_gene: -; abundance: few; v_gene: TRBV28
CDR3aa: CSVTLQNEQFF; CDR3nt: TGCAGCGTTACCTTGCAAAATGAGCAGTTCTTC; j_gene: TRBJ2-1; d_gene: -; abundance: many; v_gene: TRBV29-1
CDR3aa: CASIEYRTEAFF; CDR3nt: TGTGCCAGCATAGAATATCGCACTGAAGCTTTCTTT; j_gene: TRBJ1-1; d_gene: -; abundance: -; v_gene: TRBV7-9
CDR3aa: CAISGRLAGGGQETQYF; CDR3nt: TGTGCCATCAGTGGGAGACTAGCGGGAGGAGGGCAAGAGACCCAGTACTTC; j_gene: TRBJ2-5; d_gene: TRBD2; abundance: few; v_gene: TRBV10-3
CDR3aa: CASSSISGGTDTQYF; CDR3nt: TGTGCCAGCAGCTCCATTAGCGGGGGCACAGATACGCAGTATTTT; j_gene: TRBJ2-3; d_gene: TRBD2; abundance: few; v_gene: TRBV11-2
CDR3aa: CASSAREGFIYEQFF; CDR3nt: TGTGCCAGCAGCGCCCGAGAGGGGTTTATTTATGAGCAGTTCTTC; j_gene: TRBJ2-1; d_gene: -; abundance: -; v_gene: TRBV9
CDR3aa: CSVGEGLSEKLFF; CDR3nt: TGCAGCGTTGGAGAAGGGCTGTCTGAAAAACTGTTTTTT; j_gene: TRBJ1-4; d_gene: -; abundance: few; v_gene: TRBV29-1